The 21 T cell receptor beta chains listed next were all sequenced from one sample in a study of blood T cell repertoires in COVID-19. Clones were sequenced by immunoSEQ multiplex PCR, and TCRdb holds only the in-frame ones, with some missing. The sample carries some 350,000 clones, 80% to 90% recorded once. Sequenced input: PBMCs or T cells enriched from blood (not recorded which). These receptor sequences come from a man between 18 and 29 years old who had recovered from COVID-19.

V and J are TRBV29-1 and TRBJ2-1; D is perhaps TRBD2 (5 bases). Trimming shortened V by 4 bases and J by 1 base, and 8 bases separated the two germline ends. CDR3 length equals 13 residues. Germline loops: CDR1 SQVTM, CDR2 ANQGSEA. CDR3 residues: CSVVRASYNEQFF. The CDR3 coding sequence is TGCAGCGTTGTGAGGGCTTCCTACAATGAGCAGTTCTTC.

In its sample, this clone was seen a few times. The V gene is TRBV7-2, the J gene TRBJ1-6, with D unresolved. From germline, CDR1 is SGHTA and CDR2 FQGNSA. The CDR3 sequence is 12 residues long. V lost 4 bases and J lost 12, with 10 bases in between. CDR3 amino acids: CASSSPYKPLHF. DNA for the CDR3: TGTGCCAGCAGCTCTCCGTATAAACCCCTCCACTTT.

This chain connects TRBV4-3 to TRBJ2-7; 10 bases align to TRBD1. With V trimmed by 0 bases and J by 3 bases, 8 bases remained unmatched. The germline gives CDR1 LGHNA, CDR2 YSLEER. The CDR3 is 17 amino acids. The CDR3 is CASSQESGTGEFYEQYF. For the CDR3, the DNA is TGCGCCAGCAGCCAAGAATCCGGGACAGGGGAATTCTACGAGCAGTACTTC.

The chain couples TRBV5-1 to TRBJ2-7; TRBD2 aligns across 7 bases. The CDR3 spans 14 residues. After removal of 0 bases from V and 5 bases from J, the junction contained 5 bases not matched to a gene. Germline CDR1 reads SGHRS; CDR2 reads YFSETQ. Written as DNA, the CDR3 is TGCGCCAGCAGCTTGGGCGGGGGATCAGACGAGCAGTACTTC. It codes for CASSLGGGSDEQYF.

CDR3 bases: TGTGCCAGCAGCTTGGCGGGGTTTACCCACGAGCAGTACTTC. Translating gives CASSLAGFTHEQYF. The V gene is TRBV5-6, the J gene TRBJ2-7; D is perhaps TRBD2 (5 bases). This CDR3 has 14 amino acids. The germline V gene encodes CDR1 SGHDT and CDR2 YYEEEE. With 0 bases removed from V and 5 bases from J, the gap between germline ends came to 12 bases.

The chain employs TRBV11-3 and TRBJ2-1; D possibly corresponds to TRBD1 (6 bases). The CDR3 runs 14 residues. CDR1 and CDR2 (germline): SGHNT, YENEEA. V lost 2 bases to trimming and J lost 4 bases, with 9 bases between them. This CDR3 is CASSLTGKYNEQFF. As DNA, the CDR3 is TGTGCCAGCAGCTTAACAGGGAAGTACAATGAGCAGTTCTTC. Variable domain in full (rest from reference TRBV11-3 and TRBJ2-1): EAGVVQSPRYKIIEKKQPVAFWCNPISGHNTLYWYLQNLGQGPELLIRYENEEAVDDSQLPKDRFSAERLKGVDSTLKIQPAELGDSAVYLCASSLTGKYNEQFFGPGTRLTVL.

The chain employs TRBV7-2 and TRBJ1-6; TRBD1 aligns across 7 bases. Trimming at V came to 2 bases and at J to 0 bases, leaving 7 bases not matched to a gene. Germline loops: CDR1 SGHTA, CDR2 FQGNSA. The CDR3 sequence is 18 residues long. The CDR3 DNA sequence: TGTGCCAGCAGCTTAAGGGGACAGCGAAGCTCCTATAATTCACCCCTCCACTTT. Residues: CASSLRGQRSSYNSPLHF.

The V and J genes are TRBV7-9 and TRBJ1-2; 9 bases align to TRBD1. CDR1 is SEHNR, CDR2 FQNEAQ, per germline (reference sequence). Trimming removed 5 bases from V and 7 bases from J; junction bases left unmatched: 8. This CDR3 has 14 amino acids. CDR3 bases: TGTGCCAGCAGCGCCGGGACAGGGAGGAGTGGCTACACCTTC. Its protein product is CASSAGTGRSGYTF. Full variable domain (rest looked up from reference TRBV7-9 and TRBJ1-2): DTGVSQNPRHKITKRGQNVTFRCDPISEHNRLYWYRQTLGQGPEFLTYFQNEAQLEKSRLLSDRFSAERPKGSFSTLEIQRTEQGDSAMYLCASSAGTGRSGYTFGSGTRLTVV.

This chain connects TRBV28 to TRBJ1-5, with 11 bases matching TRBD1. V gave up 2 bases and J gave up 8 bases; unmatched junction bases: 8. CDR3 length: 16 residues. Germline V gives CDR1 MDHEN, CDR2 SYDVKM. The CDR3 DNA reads TGTGCCAGCAGTTTACGTGGGACAGGGGGGAAGGAGCCCCAGCATTTT. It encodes CASSLRGTGGKEPQHF.

This CDR3 is CASSADRGPYEQYF. In nucleotides, the CDR3 is TGTGCCAGCAGCGCGGACAGGGGACCCTACGAGCAGTACTTC. This rearrangement joins TRBV7-9 to TRBJ2-7; TRBD1 matches 9 bases. This CDR3 contains 14 residues. From germline, CDR1 is SEHNR and CDR2 FQNEAQ (reference sequence). V shed 5 bases, J shed 2 bases, and the junction held 4 bases outside the gene matches.

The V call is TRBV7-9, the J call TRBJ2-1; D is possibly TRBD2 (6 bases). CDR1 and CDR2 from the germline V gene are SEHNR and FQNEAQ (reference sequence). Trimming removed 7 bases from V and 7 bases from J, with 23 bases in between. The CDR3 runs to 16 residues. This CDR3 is CASTHGGPNRENEQFF. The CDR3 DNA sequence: TGTGCCAGCACCCACGGGGGACCTAACAGAGAGAATGAGCAGTTCTTC. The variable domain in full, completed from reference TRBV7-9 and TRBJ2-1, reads DTGVSQNPRHKITKRGQNVTFRCDPISEHNRLYWYRQTLGQGPEFLTYFQNEAQLEKSRLLSDRFSAERPKGSFSTLEIQRTEQGDSAMYLCASTHGGPNRENEQFFGPGTRLTVL.

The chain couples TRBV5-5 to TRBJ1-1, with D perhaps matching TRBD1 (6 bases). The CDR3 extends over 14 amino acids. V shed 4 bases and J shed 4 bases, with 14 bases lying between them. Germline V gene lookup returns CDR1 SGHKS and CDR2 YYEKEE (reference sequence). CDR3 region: CASSQQGGGTEAFF. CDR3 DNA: TGTGCCAGCAGCCAGCAGGGAGGGGGCACTGAAGCTTTCTTT.

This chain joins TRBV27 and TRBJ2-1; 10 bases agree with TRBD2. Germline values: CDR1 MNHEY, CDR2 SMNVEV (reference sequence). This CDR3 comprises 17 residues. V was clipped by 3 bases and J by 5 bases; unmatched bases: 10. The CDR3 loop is CASSFSRAGGPHNEQFF. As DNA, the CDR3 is TGTGCCAGCAGTTTTTCCAGAGCGGGAGGGCCCCACAATGAGCAGTTCTTC.

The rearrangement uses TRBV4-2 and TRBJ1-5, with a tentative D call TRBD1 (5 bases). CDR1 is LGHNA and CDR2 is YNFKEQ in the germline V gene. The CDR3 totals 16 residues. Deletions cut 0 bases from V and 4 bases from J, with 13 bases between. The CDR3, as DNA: TGTGCCAGCAGCCAAGATCGGAAACAGGAAAATCAGCCCCAGCATTTT. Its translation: CASSQDRKQENQPQHF.

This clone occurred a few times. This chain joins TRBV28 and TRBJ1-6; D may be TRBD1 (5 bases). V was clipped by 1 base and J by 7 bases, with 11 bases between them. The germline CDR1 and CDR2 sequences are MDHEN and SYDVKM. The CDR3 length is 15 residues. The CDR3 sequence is CASSLYPGGNSPLHF. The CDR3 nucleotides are TGTGCCAGCAGTTTATACCCGGGGGGGAATTCACCCCTCCACTTT.

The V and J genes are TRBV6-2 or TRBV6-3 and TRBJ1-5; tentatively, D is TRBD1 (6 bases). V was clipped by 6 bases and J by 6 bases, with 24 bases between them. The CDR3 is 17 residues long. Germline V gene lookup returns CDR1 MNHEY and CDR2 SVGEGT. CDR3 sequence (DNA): TGTGCCAGCAGCTATAACAGGGTAAGGGGATACGGTCAGCCCCAGCATTTT. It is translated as CASSYNRVRGYGQPQHF.

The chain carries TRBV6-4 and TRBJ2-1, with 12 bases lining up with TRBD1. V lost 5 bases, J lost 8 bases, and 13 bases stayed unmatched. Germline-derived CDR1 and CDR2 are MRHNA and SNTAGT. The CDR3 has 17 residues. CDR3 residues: CASSRNRGTGGIHEQFF. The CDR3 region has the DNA TGTGCCAGCAGTCGGAACCGAGGGACAGGGGGCATCCATGAGCAGTTCTTC.

CDR3 residues: CASSLGQGVGYGYTF. Written as DNA, the CDR3 is TGTGCCAGTAGCCTCGGACAGGGGGTAGGTTATGGCTACACCTTC. This sequence joins TRBV19 and TRBJ1-2; 10 bases map to TRBD1. The CDR3 sequence is 15 residues long. The germline V gene encodes CDR1 LNHDA and CDR2 SQIVND (reference sequence). V shed 6 bases and J 5 bases; nucleotides not matched to a gene: 9.

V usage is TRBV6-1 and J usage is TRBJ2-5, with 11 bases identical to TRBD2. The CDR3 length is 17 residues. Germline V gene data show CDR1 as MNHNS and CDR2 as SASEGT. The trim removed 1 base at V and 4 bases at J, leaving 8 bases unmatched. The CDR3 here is CASSEGTSGPRGETQYF. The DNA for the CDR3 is TGTGCCAGCAGTGAAGGGACTAGCGGGCCCCGGGGAGAGACCCAGTACTTC.

CDR3 loop: CASSSRRAGETQYF. CDR3 in DNA: TGTGCCAGCAGCTCCCGGAGGGCGGGAGAGACCCAGTACTTC. The chain links TRBV11-3 to TRBJ2-5, with D possibly being TRBD2 (6 bases). V lost 4 bases, J lost 4 bases, and 13 bases lay in between. Per germline, CDR1 SGHNT and CDR2 YENEEA. The CDR3 loop spans 14 amino acids.

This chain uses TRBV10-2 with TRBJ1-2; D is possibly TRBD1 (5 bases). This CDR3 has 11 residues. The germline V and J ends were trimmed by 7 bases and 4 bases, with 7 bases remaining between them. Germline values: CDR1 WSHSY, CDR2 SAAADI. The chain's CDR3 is CASNTGYGYTF. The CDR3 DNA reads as TGCGCCAGCAACACAGGCTATGGCTACACCTTC.